This section outlines one TCR beta chain sequence together with its context. This clonotype was recorded at least ten times. The specificity of this receptor is unknown. No base quality values were provided; no much bigger clone lies one nucleotide off. V is pared back by 4 bases and J by 5 bases, with 15 bases lying between the germline termini. CDR1 and CDR2, per the germline V gene, are SGHAT and FQNNGV. Including the terminal cysteine and phenylalanine, the CDR3 comprises 15 residues. The read is trimmed to its CDR3 DNA, 45 bases read in frame from base 1. These data belong to a study of tumor and adjacent non-tumor tissue in lung cancer (dated by TCRdb to 2016 to 2018). For the wider study: By cancer type, the cohort comprised under 15 adenocarcinoma patients, 2 squamous cell carcinoma patients and 1 small cell lung cancer patient. For each patient, one tumor sample and one normal lung sample were taken, giving under 35 paired specimens that underwent TCRbeta CDR3 sequencing. Sequencing produced roughly 130 million productive TCRbeta reads in total, an average of approximately 4 million reads per sample. The 15 or so patients were aged roughly 30 to 76 years, included some 10 men and 5 women, and had TNM stage I to III disease. The study compared bulk TCRbeta repertoires from lung tumor tissue and matched distant non-tumor lung tissue of over 13 lung cancer patients.

Overall results and qualifications from the work: Peripheral blood was not sequenced, so blood TCRbeta repertoires in these lung cancer patients were not examined. The sequencing platform is not named in the methods, and unique molecular identifiers are not mentioned. TCR diversity was significantly higher in younger patients, and greater tumor TCR diversity was associated with shorter overall survival and shorter disease-free survival. Tumor tissue showed significantly higher TCR diversity (inverse Simpson) than normal lung tissue, at roughly 430 vs 170 (P = 0.0075, Mann-Whitney U test). The top 100 clones accounted for a significantly larger cumulative portion of the repertoire in normal lung than in tumor tissue. The cohort had only 15 or so patients, and the authors noted that larger samples and more detailed clinical data are needed.

Bulk unsorted tissue served as the source for RNA extraction, and RNA quality was assessed using a NanoDrop ND-1000 and an Agilent 2100. Newly diagnosed lung cancer patients without prior chemotherapy who had been admitted for thoracic surgery in China between August and November 2014 were enrolled as donors. The study excluded patients who had received radiotherapy or chemotherapy before or who had another cancer at the same time. Surgical tissue pieces of about 1-2.1 cm3 were preserved in RNAlater solution and were kept at -80 degrees C until use. Library preparation was by multiplex PCR. Instrument on record: Illumina HiSeq 2500. TCRbeta libraries were constructed through three rounds of nested PCR with primers (Table S4) according to protocols adapted from ARM-PCR. Before sequencing, PCR products of 200-500 bp were excised from the gel and purified with the QIAquick gel extraction kit. Processing in the source paper ran as follows. Trimmomatic was used to clean the reads, FLASH merged the cleaned reads into complete CDR3 sequences, and MiTCR assigned the sequences to V(D)J germline segments. Clonal diversity was computed as the inverse Simpson's index with VDJtools. In-frame sequences lacking a premature stop codon were counted as productive reads. TCRdb trimmed the raw reads at Q25, called clones with MiXCR and kept productive beta chains. Rows with one shared CDR3 protein collapse into an entry with the most common genes and DNA. None of the V and J calls come from the authors' own analysis; TCRdb made them. Present in this sample are under 150,000 distinct CDR3 sequences, around 67% of which were seen just once. 15% to 20% of the sample goes to the ten largest clones.

The source material was lung tumor tissue. The TCR originated in a man aged 55 to 70 with small cell lung cancer. Recombination joined TRBV11-2 with TRBJ2-1; no confident D gene assignment can be made. The DNA is as follows: TGTGCCAGCAGCTCCTCTAGTTCCCCCCACAATGAGCAGTTCTTC. Protein translation: CASSSSSSPHNEQFF.